Presented here are 27 T cell receptor beta chains from one specimen sequenced in a study of T cell responses to AZD1222 COVID-19 vaccine. Assay used: immunoSEQ multiplex PCR; TCRdb lists only in-frame clones, some missing. The sample consists of around 200,000 clones, 94% of them appearing once. This sample comprised peripheral blood, obtained 28 days after the second AZD1222 dose. These receptors were collected from an adult who received the AZD1222 COVID-19 vaccine.

This clone has a handful of counts. The chain employs TRBV7-3 and TRBJ1-1, with D hard to call. This CDR3 has 13 amino acids. Trimming pared 5 bases from V and 4 bases from J, leaving 11 bases between. In germline, CDR1 is SGHTA, CDR2 FQGTGA. The CDR3 is CASSPGGVTEAFF. The CDR3 DNA is TGTGCCAGCAGCCCCGGTGGTGTCACTGAAGCTTTCTTT.

The genes are TRBV9 and TRBJ1-6; the match to TRBD1 covers 8 bases. This CDR3 region has 14 residues. CDR1 SGDLS and CDR2 YYNGEE come from the germline V gene. After removal of 4 bases from V and 7 bases from J, the junction contained 4 bases not matched to a gene. For the CDR3, the DNA is TGTGCCAGCAGCTGGACAGGGAAAAATTCACCCCTCCACTTT. Residues: CASSWTGKNSPLHF.

The V and J genes are TRBV7-9 and TRBJ1-4; TRBD1 is a possible D gene (6 bases). V dropped 2 bases and J dropped 4 bases, with 8 bases sitting between them. Per germline, CDR1 SEHNR and CDR2 FQNEAQ (reference sequence). The CDR3 has 14 amino acids. This chain's CDR3 is CASSLWTDNEKLFF. CDR3 nucleotide sequence: TGTGCCAGCAGCTTATGGACAGATAATGAAAAACTGTTTTTT.

V usage is TRBV6-6 and J usage is TRBJ1-1; D possibly corresponds to TRBD1 (5 bases). The V gene's germline CDR1 is MNHNY and CDR2 SVGAGI (reference sequence). This CDR3 has 15 residues. The ends were cut back, 5 bases at V and 1 base at J, with 14 bases in the middle. The CDR3 loop reads CASSPPGGTNTEAFF. The DNA of the CDR3 is TGTGCCAGCAGTCCCCCCGGGGGTACGAACACTGAAGCTTTCTTT.

About this clone itself: At one of its ends the junction is not consistent with the germline gene, which may arise from a read error. This chain uses TRBV4-1 with TRBJ2-7; the D is unclear. Germline CDR1 MGHRA, CDR2 YSYEKL. This CDR3 is built from 14 residues. For the CDR3, the DNA is TGCGCCAGCAGCCAAGAGCTGGTCCTCTACGAGCAGTGCTTC. The encoded protein is CASSQELVLYEQCF.

This rearrangement joins TRBV15 to TRBJ1-1; D might be TRBD1 (5 bases). Per the germline V gene, CDR1 is LNHNV and CDR2 is YYDKDF (reference sequence). Trimming shortened V by 0 bases and J by 3 bases, and 14 bases separated the two germline ends. The CDR3 contains 16 residues. CDR3 region: CATSRDGVRGHTEAFF. CDR3 bases: TGTGCCACCAGCAGAGATGGGGTTAGGGGCCACACTGAAGCTTTCTTT.

CDR3 residues: CASSSPHRVTEAFF. For the CDR3, the DNA is TGTGCCAGCAGTTCCCCCCACAGGGTTACTGAAGCTTTCTTT. V is TRBV28 and J is TRBJ1-1; weak D call: TRBD1 (6 bases). The CDR3 is 14 amino acids. Trimming shortened V by 4 bases and J by 5 bases, and 14 bases separated the two germline ends. CDR1 and CDR2 (germline): MDHEN, SYDVKM.

The gene calls are TRBV2 and TRBJ2-7; 9 positions agree with TRBD2. This CDR3 is built from 14 residues. Germline V gives CDR1 SNHLY, CDR2 FYNNEI. The V gene end was trimmed by 4 bases and the J gene end by 4 bases; junction bases not matched to a gene: 5. The CDR3 loop is CASSVSGSRYEQYF. CDR3 DNA: TGTGCCAGCAGTGTTAGCGGGAGTAGGTACGAGCAGTACTTC.

The chain carries TRBV6-5 and TRBJ1-2; 7 nucleotides align to TRBD1. The germline V gene encodes CDR1 MNHEY and CDR2 SVGAGI. The CDR3 runs to 15 residues. V lost 5 bases, J lost 2 bases, and 8 bases stayed unmatched. DNA for the CDR3: TGTGCCAGCAGTCAACGGTCGGGACAGAACTATGGCTACACCTTC. It translates to CASSQRSGQNYGYTF.

The chain carries TRBV5-1 and TRBJ1-4, with D unresolved. This CDR3 is built from 12 residues. Germline values: CDR1 SGHRS, CDR2 YFSETQ. Trimming took off 2 bases at V and 8 bases at J, with 7 bases between the two ends. CDR3 amino acids: CASSFGEEKLFF. The CDR3 DNA reads TGCGCCAGCAGCTTCGGAGAGGAAAAACTGTTTTTT.

The J gene is TRBJ2-7, the V gene TRBV6-2 or TRBV6-3; the D call may be TRBD1 or TRBD2 (5 bases each). The germline CDR1 and CDR2 sequences are MNHEY and SVGEGT. The CDR3 is 14 amino acids. Deletions cut 5 bases from V and 3 bases from J, with 14 bases between. CDR3 in amino acids: CASSVASGGYEQYF. The CDR3 DNA reads TGTGCCAGCAGTGTAGCTAGTGGGGGCTACGAGCAGTACTTC.

This clone was detected once. The chain employs TRBV10-1 and TRBJ2-7, with TRBD2 matching over 8 bases. The CDR3 runs 14 residues. Unmatched junction bases numbered 5, after V lost 4 bases and J lost 3 bases. Per the germline V gene, CDR1 is WNHNN and CDR2 is SYGVQD (reference sequence). This CDR3 is CASSAAGERYEQYF. DNA for the CDR3: TGCGCCAGCAGTGCAGCGGGAGAGCGCTACGAGCAGTACTTC.

V and J are TRBV7-2 and TRBJ2-3; TRBD2 might be the D (5 bases). CDR1 is SGHTA and CDR2 is FQGNSA in the germline V gene. V lost 7 bases and J 9 bases, leaving 14 bases between the germline ends. CDR3 size: 12 residues. The CDR3 region has the DNA TGTGCCAGCATTGTTACCCGGGGAACGCAGTATTTT. Protein: CASIVTRGTQYF.

This clone showed up just once. The chain joins TRBV7-9 to TRBJ1-1; 10 positions agree with TRBD1. CDR1 and CDR2 (germline): SEHNR, FQNEAQ (reference sequence). V trimming: 6 bases; J trimming: 4 bases; junction bases outside the gene matches: 8. The CDR3 has 15 amino acids. The CDR3 is CASSYRDRGITEAFF. The CDR3 DNA is TGTGCCAGCAGTTACCGGGACAGGGGTATCACTGAAGCTTTCTTT.

The genes are TRBV12-2 and TRBJ1-1; the table gives TRBD1 as D, unverified against the DNA. TRBV12-2 is a known pseudogene. This CDR3 is 14 amino acids long. This CDR3 reads CASRLTGVKTEAFF. CDR3 nucleotides: TGTGCAAGTCGCTTAACAGGGGTTAAAACTGAAGCTTTCTTT.

The chain combines TRBV12-5 with TRBJ2-3; 8 bases are a match to TRBD1. The germline CDR1 and CDR2 sequences are LGHNT and FRNRAP. Trimming took 2 bases from V and 2 from J; bases not matched to a gene: 9. CDR3 length: 17 amino acids. DNA of the CDR3: TGTGCTAGTGGTTTGCCCCTGAGGACAGGGTTCACAGATACGCAGTATTTT. Translation: CASGLPLRTGFTDTQYF.

The chain is built from TRBV7-8 and TRBJ2-7; D is undetermined. V lost 3 bases and J 1 base, leaving 1 base between the germline ends. There are 11 residues in the CDR3. Germline V gene lookup returns CDR1 SGHVS and CDR2 FQNEAQ. The CDR3 DNA is TGTGCCAGCAGCTTGTCCTACGAGCAGTACTTC. Translating gives CASSLSYEQYF.

This chain connects TRBV9 to TRBJ1-2; no clear D gene. The germline V and J ends were trimmed by 0 bases and 5 bases, with 14 bases remaining between them. Germline loops: CDR1 SGDLS, CDR2 YYNGEE. The CDR3 totals 15 residues. The CDR3 loop is CASSVGAGESYGYTF. The DNA of the CDR3 is TGTGCCAGCAGCGTAGGGGCGGGAGAAAGTTATGGCTACACCTTC.

This clone was counted once. This chain links TRBV2 with TRBJ1-1; a possible D gene is TRBD1 (5 bases). The V gene's germline CDR1 is SNHLY and CDR2 FYNNEI. V dropped 4 bases and J dropped 1 base, with 13 bases sitting between them. CDR3 length equals 15 residues. The CDR3 coding sequence is TGTGCCAGCAGTGGTCAACAGGTAACGAACACTGAAGCTTTCTTT. Its protein product is CASSGQQVTNTEAFF.

V usage is TRBV9 and J usage is TRBJ1-6; D remains unclear. Per germline, CDR1 SGDLS and CDR2 YYNGEE. V was pared by 4 bases and J by 0 bases, with 11 bases between. The CDR3 runs to 16 residues. The CDR3 DNA is TGTGCCAGCAGCCCCCAGTTGAGCTCCTATAATTCACCCCTCCACTTT. This encodes CASSPQLSSYNSPLHF.

The rearrangement joins TRBV7-8 to TRBJ2-3; D gene ambiguous. This CDR3 contains 18 residues. Trimming shortened V by 5 bases and J by 0 bases, and 21 bases separated the two germline ends. Germline lookup yields CDR1 SGHVS and CDR2 FQNEAQ. Here the CDR3 reads CASSAPSVGRLSTDTQYF. CDR3 sequence (DNA): TGTGCCAGCAGCGCTCCATCAGTCGGGCGGCTAAGCACAGATACGCAGTATTTT.

The chain carries TRBV24-1 and TRBJ2-3, with 9 bases matching TRBD2. The CDR3 consists of 18 residues. Germline V gene data show CDR1 as KGHDR and CDR2 as SFDVKD. The junction had 10 bases not matched to a gene; V was cut back by 0 bases and J by 4 bases. The DNA for the CDR3 is TGTGCCACCAGTGATTTGCAGCTTAGCCTAGCGGGACCAGATACGCAGTATTTT. Its translation: CATSDLQLSLAGPDTQYF.

The rearrangement uses TRBV7-2 and TRBJ2-7; 7 bases align to TRBD2. With 3 bases clipped from V and 1 base from J, the junction kept 6 bases outside the gene matches. CDR1 and CDR2 from the germline V gene are SGHTA and FQGNSA. CDR3 length: 15 amino acids. The CDR3 nucleotides are TGTGCCAGCAGCTTTAGACTAGCAGGGTCCTACGAGCAGTACTTC. Translating it yields CASSFRLAGSYEQYF. The whole variable domain, remainder taken from reference TRBV7-2 and TRBJ2-7, is GAGVSQSPSNKVTEKGKDVELRCDPISGHTALYWYRQSLGQGLEFLIYFQGNSAPDKSGLPSDRFSAERTGGSVSTLTIQRTQQEDSAVYLCASSFRLAGSYEQYFGPGTRLTVT.

The V and J genes are TRBV14 and TRBJ2-7, with TRBD1 matching over 7 bases. The CDR3 is 19 residues long. CDR1 and CDR2 from the germline V gene are SGHDN and FVKESK. V lost 2 bases to trimming and J lost 0 bases; unmatched junction nucleotides: 16. CDR3 coding DNA: TGTGCCAGCAGCCAAACGAGAGGGTGGGGACAGAAGAGCTCCTACGAGCAGTACTTC. Its translation: CASSQTRGWGQKSSYEQYF.

The chain combines TRBV18 with TRBJ1-2, with TRBD1 matching 12 bases. Germline assignment: CDR1 KGHSH and CDR2 LQKENI. There are 19 residues in the CDR3. The J segment lost 1 base and the V segment lost 2 bases, leaving 11 bases of the junction unmatched. Here the CDR3 reads CASSPSSGTGGPLNYGYTF. The CDR3 DNA follows: TGTGCCAGCTCACCATCCTCCGGGACAGGGGGCCCCCTTAACTATGGCTACACCTTC.

The chain is built from TRBV7-9 and TRBJ1-1; TRBD1 agrees at 11 bases. Germline V gene data show CDR1 as SEHNR and CDR2 as FQNEAQ (reference sequence). Trimming removed 5 bases from V and 3 bases from J; junction bases left unmatched: 8. This CDR3 has 16 amino acids. Written as DNA, the CDR3 is TGTGCCAGCAGCCAACCGGGACAGGGGGTTTACACTGAAGCTTTCTTT. It yields the protein CASSQPGQGVYTEAFF.

The chain employs TRBV20-1 and TRBJ1-1; D is ambiguous. Germline CDR1 reads DFQATT; CDR2 reads SNEGSKA (reference sequence). The germline V and J ends were trimmed by 4 bases and 6 bases, with 9 bases remaining between them. The CDR3 totals 11 residues. The CDR3 DNA sequence: TGCAGTGCTAAGAGGGTTCCTGAAGCTTTCTTT. Its translation is CSAKRVPEAFF.